The 10 T cell receptor beta chains below were found in one sample sequenced in a study of blood T cell repertoires in COVID-19 (dated by TCRdb to 2018 to 2021). The library was prepared using the immunoSEQ multiplex PCR assay. The immuneACCESS repertoire file appears here via TCRdb, limited to in-frame rearrangements. These files lack a portion of the clones; in checked studies, under half of the deficit traces to unresolved V genes, and the cause of the others is not known. The table for this sample lists 300,000 to 350,000 clones; approximately 90% of them were counted only once. 3.5% to 5% of the sample is taken by the ten largest. Material: PBMCs or T cells enriched from blood (not recorded which). These receptors were obtained from a woman younger than 45 who had been exposed to COVID-19.

V and J are TRBV2 and TRBJ1-2; 9 bases align to TRBD1. V lost 3 bases, J lost 3 bases, and 5 bases stayed unmatched. The CDR3 spans 15 residues. The germline V gene has CDR1 SNHLY and CDR2 FYNNEI. The CDR3 nucleotides are TGTGCCAGCAGTGAGGGACAGGGACGGTACTATGGCTACACCTTC. It codes for CASSEGQGRYYGYTF.

This chain links TRBV9 with TRBJ2-2, with 7 bases aligning to TRBD2. The CDR3 runs 16 residues. The junction had 10 bases not matched to a gene; V was cut back by 0 bases and J by 8 bases. CDR1 is SGDLS, CDR2 YYNGEE, per germline. The DNA for the CDR3 is TGTGCCAGCAGCGTAGACCCAGCGGGGCTTATGGGGGAGCTGTTTTTT. As protein: CASSVDPAGLMGELFF.

V gene TRBV11-3 combines with J gene TRBJ2-1; TRBD2 aligns across 8 bases. CDR3 length: 16 amino acids. Trimming removed 1 base from V and 12 bases from J; junction bases left unmatched: 14. CDR1 is SGHNT and CDR2 is YENEEA in the germline V gene. The CDR3 region is CASSLGAGGTLLGQFF. In DNA form, the CDR3 reads TGTGCCAGCAGCTTAGGGGCGGGGGGCACCCTATTAGGGCAGTTCTTC.

The chain is built from TRBV2 and TRBJ2-3; possible D gene TRBD2, 7 bases. V lost 7 bases and J lost 2, with 19 bases in between. The CDR3 sequence is 16 residues long. Looked up from germline, CDR1 is SNHLY and CDR2 is FYNNEI. The CDR3 DNA is TGTGCCAGCATCTCCGTGGGGCGGGGGCCCACAGATACGCAGTATTTT. Its protein product is CASISVGRGPTDTQYF.

The rearrangement joins TRBV5-4 to TRBJ1-4; tentatively, D is TRBD1 (6 bases). The CDR3 has 14 amino acids. The V end was cut by 0 bases, the J end by 7 bases, with 10 bases between. CDR1 is SGHNT and CDR2 is YYREEE in the germline V gene (reference sequence). CDR3 residues: CASSLVGQGEKLFF. In nucleotides, the CDR3 is TGTGCCAGCAGCTTGGTGGGACAAGGTGAAAAACTGTTTTTT.

V gene TRBV7-9 combines with J gene TRBJ2-7; D is perhaps TRBD1 (6 bases). The ends were cut back, 3 bases at V and 4 bases at J, with 16 bases in the middle. CDR3 length: 15 residues. Germline V gene sequence: CDR1 SEHNR, CDR2 FQNEAQ (reference sequence). The CDR3 region has the DNA TGTGCCAGCAGCTTCGAAGGACAGAGCACGTACGAGCAGTACTTC. This codes for CASSFEGQSTYEQYF.

This chain's CDR3 is CASSRTTGSGYGYTF. The DNA of the CDR3 is TGTGCCAGCTCACGCACTACAGGATCTGGCTATGGCTACACCTTC. The chain is built from TRBV18 and TRBJ1-2; TRBD1 might be the D (5 bases). The germline V and J ends were trimmed by 4 bases and 4 bases, with 16 bases remaining between them. Germline assignment: CDR1 KGHSH and CDR2 LQKENI. This CDR3 is built from 15 residues.

This clone was seen only once. The rearrangement uses TRBV4-2 and TRBJ2-3; TRBD2 matches 8 bases. This CDR3 spans 13 amino acids. V gave up 2 bases and J gave up 13 bases; unmatched junction bases: 8. CDR1 LGHNA and CDR2 YNFKEQ come from the germline V gene. CDR3 amino acids: CASSQFTGLEEYF. As DNA, the CDR3 is TGTGCCAGCAGCCAATTCACGGGACTAGAAGAGTATTTT.

V usage is TRBV6-5 and J usage is TRBJ1-1, with D unresolved. The V end lost 6 bases, the J end lost 0 bases, and 14 bases lay between the germline ends. The CDR3 has 15 amino acids. Germline V gives CDR1 MNHEY, CDR2 SVGAGI. DNA of the CDR3: TGTGCCAGCAGCGACGCTATAGGAGTGAACACTGAAGCTTTCTTT. Its translation: CASSDAIGVNTEAFF.

The chain couples TRBV20-1 to TRBJ2-7; 11 bases agree with TRBD2. The CDR3 totals 15 residues. The germline V gene encodes CDR1 DFQATT and CDR2 SNEGSKA (reference sequence). V dropped 3 bases and J dropped 9; count of bases not matched to a gene: 13. CDR3 in amino acids: CSASFYSGGAGGQYF. In DNA form, the CDR3 reads TGCAGTGCTAGTTTTTATAGCGGGGGGGCCGGTGGGCAGTACTTC.